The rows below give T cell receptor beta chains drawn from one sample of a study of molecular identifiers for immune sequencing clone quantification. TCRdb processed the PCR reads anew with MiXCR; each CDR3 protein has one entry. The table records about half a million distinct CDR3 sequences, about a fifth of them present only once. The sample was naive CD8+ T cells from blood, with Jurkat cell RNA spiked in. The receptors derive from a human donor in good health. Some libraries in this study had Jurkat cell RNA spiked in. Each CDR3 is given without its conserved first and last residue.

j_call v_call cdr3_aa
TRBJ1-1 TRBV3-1 ASSQGAENTEAF
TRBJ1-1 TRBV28 ASRSSNGLNTEAF
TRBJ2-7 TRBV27 ASSLSAGNRHEQY
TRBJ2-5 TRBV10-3 AISDVGGLETQY
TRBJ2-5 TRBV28 ASSFPGTQY
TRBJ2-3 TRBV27 ASSPYSGSRDTQY
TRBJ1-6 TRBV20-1 SADVGGPPLH
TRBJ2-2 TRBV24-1 ATSDLTGGETGELF
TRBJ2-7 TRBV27 ASTQGHRPCEQY
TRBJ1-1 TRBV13 ASSTVVNTEAF
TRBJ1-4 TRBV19 ASSPRFSGNEKLF
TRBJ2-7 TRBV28 ASRGGEPSYEQY
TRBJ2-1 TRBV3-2 ASSQVRTSGRRISYNEQF
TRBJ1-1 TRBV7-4 GSSLGTTEAF
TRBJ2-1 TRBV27 ASKPTGGAYNEQF
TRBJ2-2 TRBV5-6 ASSLGAGTGYTGELF
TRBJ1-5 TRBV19 ATSRGVQPQH
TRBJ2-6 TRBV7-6 ASSLGRVGSGANVLT
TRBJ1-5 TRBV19 ASSIADWGPQH
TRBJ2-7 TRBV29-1 SVERDSYEQY
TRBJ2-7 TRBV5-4 ASSFGTYEQY
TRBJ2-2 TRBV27 ASRVDENTGELF
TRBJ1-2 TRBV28 ASSFMGSYGYT
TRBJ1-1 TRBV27 ASRQGRGRTEAF
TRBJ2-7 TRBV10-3 AISESLFGEYEQY
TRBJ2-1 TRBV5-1 ASSLASGNEQF
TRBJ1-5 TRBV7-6 ASSRLAAITSNQPQH
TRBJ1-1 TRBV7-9 ASSLGEDRRPLNTEAF